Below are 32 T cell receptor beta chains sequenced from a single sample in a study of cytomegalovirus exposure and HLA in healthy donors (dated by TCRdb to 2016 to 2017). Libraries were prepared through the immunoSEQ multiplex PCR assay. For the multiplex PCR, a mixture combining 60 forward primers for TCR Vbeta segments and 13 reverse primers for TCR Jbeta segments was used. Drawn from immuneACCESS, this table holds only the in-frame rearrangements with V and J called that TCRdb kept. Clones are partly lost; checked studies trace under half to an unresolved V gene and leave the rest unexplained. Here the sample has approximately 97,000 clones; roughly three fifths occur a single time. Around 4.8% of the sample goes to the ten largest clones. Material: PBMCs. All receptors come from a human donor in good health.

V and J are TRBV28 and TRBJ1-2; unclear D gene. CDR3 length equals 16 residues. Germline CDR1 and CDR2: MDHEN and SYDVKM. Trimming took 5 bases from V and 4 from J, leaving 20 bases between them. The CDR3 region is CASSPPTQTTSYGYTF. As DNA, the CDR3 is TGTGCCAGCAGTCCCCCGACACAGACCACGAGCTATGGCTACACCTTC.

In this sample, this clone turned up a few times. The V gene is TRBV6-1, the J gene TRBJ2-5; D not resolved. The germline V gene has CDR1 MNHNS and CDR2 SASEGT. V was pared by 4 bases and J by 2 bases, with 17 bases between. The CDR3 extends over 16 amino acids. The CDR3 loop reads CASSAFRGLQQETQYF. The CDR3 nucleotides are TGTGCCAGCAGTGCCTTTCGAGGCCTCCAACAAGAGACCCAGTACTTC.

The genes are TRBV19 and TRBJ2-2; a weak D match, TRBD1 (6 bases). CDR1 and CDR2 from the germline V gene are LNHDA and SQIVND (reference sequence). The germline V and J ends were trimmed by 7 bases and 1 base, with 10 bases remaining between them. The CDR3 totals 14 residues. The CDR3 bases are TGTGCCAGTAAAGACAGGCAGAACACCGGGGAGCTGTTTTTT. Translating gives CASKDRQNTGELFF.

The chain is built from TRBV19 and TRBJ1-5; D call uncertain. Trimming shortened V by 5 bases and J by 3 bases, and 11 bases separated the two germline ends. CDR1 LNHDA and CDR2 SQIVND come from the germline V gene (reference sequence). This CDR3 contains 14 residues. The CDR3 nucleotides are TGTGCCAGTAGTTGGAGAGGGTTCAATCAGCCCCAGCATTTT. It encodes CASSWRGFNQPQHF.

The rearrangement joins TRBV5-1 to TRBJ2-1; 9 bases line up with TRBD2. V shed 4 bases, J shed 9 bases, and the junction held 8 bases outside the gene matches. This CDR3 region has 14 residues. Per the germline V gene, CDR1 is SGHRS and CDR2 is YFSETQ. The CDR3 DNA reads TGCGCCAGCAGCGGGAAACTAGCGGGCATTGAGCAGTTCTTC. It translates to CASSGKLAGIEQFF. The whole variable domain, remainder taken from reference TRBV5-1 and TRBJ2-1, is KAGVTQTPRYLIKTRGQQVTLSCSPISGHRSVSWYQQTPGQGLQFLFEYFSETQRNKGNFPGRFSGRQFSNSRSEMNVSTLELGDSALYLCASSGKLAGIEQFFGPGTRLTVL.

This CDR3 reads CASSLKGQDYGYTF. CDR3 sequence (DNA): TGTGCCAGCAGCTTGAAGGGGCAGGACTATGGCTACACCTTC. The chain combines TRBV5-4 with TRBJ1-2, with D possibly TRBD1 on 5 matching bases. The ends were cut back, 1 base at V and 3 bases at J, with 10 bases in the middle. Germline loops: CDR1 SGHNT, CDR2 YYREEE (reference sequence). This CDR3 region has 14 residues.

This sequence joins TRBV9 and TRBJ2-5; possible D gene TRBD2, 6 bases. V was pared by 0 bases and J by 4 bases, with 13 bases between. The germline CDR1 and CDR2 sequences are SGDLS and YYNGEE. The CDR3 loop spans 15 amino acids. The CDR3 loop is CASSVVGGRGETQYF. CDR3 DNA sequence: TGTGCCAGCAGCGTAGTAGGAGGGCGTGGAGAGACCCAGTACTTC.

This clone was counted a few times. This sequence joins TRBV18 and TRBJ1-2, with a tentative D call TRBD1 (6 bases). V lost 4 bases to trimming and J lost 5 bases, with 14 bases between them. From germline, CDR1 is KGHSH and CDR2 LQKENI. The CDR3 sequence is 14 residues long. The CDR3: CASSLGDTAYGYTF. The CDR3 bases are TGTGCCAGCTCACTAGGGGACACCGCGTATGGCTACACCTTC.

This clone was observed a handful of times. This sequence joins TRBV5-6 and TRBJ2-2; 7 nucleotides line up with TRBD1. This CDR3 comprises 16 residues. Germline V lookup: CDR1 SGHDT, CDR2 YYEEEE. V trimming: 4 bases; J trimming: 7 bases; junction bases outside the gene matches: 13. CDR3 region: CASSDTGVGVIGELFF. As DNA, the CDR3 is TGTGCCAGCAGCGATACAGGGGTCGGTGTGATCGGGGAGCTGTTTTTT.

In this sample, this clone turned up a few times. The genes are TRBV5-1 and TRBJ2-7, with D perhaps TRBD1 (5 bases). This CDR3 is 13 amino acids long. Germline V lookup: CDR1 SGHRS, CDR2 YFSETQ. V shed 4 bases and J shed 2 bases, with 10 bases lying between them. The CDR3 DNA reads TGCGCCAGCAGCCTTGACAGTGCCTACGAGCAGTACTTC. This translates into CASSLDSAYEQYF. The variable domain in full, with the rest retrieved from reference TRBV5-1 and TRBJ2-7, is KAGVTQTPRYLIKTRGQQVTLSCSPISGHRSVSWYQQTPGQGLQFLFEYFSETQRNKGNFPGRFSGRQFSNSRSEMNVSTLELGDSALYLCASSLDSAYEQYFGPGTRLTVT.

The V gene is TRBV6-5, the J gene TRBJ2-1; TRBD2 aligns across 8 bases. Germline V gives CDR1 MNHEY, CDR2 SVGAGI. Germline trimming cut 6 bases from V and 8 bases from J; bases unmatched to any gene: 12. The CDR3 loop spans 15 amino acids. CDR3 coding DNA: TGTGCCAGCAGCCACGGGAGGGCCCTTCGGCATGAGCAGTTCTTC. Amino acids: CASSHGRALRHEQFF.

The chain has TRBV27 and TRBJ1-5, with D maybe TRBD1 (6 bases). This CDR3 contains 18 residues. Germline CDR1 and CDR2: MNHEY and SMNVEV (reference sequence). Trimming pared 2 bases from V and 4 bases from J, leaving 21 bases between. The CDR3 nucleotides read TGTGCCAGCAGTTTAGCGACTGGGGGACAAGTGACTAATCAGCCCCAGCATTTT. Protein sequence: CASSLATGGQVTNQPQHF.

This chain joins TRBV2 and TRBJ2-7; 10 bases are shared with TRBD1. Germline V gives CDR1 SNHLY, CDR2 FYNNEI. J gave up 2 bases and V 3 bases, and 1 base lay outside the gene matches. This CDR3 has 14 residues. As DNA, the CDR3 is TGTGCCAGCAGTGATGGGACAGGGGCCTACGAGCAGTACTTC. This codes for CASSDGTGAYEQYF.

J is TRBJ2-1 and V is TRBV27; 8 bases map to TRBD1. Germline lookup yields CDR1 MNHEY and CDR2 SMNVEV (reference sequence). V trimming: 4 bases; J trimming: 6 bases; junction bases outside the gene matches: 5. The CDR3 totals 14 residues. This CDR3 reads CASSSLGTGNEQFF. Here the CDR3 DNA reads TGTGCCAGCAGTTCCCTCGGGACAGGCAATGAGCAGTTCTTC.

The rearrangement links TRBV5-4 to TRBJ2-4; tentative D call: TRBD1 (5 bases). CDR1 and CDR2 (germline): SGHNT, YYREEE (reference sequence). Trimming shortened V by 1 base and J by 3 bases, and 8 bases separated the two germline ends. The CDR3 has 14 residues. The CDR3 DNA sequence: TGTGCCAGCAGCTTGCCAGGGAACAAAAACATTCAGTACTTC. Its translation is CASSLPGNKNIQYF.

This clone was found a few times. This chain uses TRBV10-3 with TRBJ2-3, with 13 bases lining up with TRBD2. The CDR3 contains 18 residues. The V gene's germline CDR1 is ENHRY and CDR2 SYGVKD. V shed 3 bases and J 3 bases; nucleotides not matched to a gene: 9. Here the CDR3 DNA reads TGTGCCATCAGTGAAAGACTAGCGGGAGGACAGTGGACAGATACGCAGTATTTT. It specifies CAISERLAGGQWTDTQYF.

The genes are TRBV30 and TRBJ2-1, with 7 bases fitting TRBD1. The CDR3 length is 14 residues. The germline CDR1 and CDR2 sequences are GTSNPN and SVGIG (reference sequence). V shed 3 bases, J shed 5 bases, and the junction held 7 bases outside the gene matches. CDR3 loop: CAWRLTGINNEQFF. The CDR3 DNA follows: TGTGCCTGGAGGTTGACAGGGATTAACAATGAGCAGTTCTTC.

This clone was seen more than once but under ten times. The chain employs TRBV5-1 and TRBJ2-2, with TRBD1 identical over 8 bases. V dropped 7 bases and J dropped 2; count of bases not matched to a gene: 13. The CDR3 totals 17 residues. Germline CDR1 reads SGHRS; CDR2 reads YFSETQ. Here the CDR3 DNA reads TGCGCCAGCCACAGAGACCCGACAGGGGTAAACACCGGGGAGCTGTTTTTT. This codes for CASHRDPTGVNTGELFF.

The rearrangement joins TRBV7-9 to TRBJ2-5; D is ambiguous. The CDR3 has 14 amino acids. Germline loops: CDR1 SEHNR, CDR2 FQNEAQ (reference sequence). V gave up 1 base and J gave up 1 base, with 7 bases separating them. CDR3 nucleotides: TGTGCCAGCAGCTTAGATTTCAGCCAAGAGACCCAGTACTTC. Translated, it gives CASSLDFSQETQYF.

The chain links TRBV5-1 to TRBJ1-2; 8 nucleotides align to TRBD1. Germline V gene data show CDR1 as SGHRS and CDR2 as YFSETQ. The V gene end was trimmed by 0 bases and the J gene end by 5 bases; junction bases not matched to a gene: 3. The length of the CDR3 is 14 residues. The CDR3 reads CASSLGTGLYGYTF. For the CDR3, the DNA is TGCGCCAGCAGCTTGGGGACAGGGCTTTATGGCTACACCTTC.

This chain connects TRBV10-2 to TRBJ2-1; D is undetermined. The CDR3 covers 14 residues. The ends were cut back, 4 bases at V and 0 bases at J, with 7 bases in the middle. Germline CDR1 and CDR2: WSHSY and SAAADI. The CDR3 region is CASSVRSSYNEQFF. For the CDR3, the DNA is TGCGCCAGCAGTGTAAGGAGCTCCTACAATGAGCAGTTCTTC.

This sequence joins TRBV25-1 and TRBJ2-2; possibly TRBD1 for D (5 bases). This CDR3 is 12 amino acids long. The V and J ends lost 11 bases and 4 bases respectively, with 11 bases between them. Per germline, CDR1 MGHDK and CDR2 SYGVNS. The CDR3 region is CAGEGATGELFF. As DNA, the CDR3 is TGTGCCGGGGAAGGGGCCACCGGGGAGCTGTTTTTT.

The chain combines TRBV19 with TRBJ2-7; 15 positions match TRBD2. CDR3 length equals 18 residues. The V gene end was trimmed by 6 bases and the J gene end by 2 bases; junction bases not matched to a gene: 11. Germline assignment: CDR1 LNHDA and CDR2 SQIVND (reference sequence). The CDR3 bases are TGTGCCAGTAGCCCGACGGGACTAGCGGGGGGTAGGGCCTACGAGCAGTACTTC. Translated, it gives CASSPTGLAGGRAYEQYF.

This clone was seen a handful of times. CDR3 nucleotide sequence: TGTGCCAGCAGCCCCGCGGGGGGCCGAGAGACCCAGTACTTC. Translation gives CASSPAGGRETQYF. The chain is built from TRBV11-2 and TRBJ2-5; 8 nucleotides line up with TRBD2. CDR1 SGHAT and CDR2 FQNNGV come from the germline V gene. Trimming at V came to 5 bases and at J to 4 bases, leaving 6 bases not matched to a gene. The CDR3 loop spans 14 amino acids.

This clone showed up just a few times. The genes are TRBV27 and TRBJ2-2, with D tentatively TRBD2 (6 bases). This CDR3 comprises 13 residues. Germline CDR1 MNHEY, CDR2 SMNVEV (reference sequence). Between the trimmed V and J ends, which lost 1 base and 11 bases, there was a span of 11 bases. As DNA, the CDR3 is TGTGCCAGCAGTTTATGGACGGGAGACGAGCTGTTTTTT. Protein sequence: CASSLWTGDELFF.

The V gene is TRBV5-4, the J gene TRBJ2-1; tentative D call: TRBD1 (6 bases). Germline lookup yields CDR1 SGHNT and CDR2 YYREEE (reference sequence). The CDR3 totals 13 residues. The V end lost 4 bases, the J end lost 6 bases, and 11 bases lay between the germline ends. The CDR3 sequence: CASSVQGINEQFF. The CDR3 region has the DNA TGTGCCAGCAGCGTTCAGGGGATCAATGAGCAGTTCTTC.

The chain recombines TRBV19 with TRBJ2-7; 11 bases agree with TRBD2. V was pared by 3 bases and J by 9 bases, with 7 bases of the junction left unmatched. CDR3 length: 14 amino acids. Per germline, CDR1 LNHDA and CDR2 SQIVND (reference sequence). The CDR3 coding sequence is TGTGCCAGTAGTATTAAGTTGGGACTAGCGGTGCAGTACTTC. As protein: CASSIKLGLAVQYF. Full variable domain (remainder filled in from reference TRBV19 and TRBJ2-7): DGGITQSPKYLFRKEGQNVTLSCEQNLNHDAMYWYRQDPGQGLRLIYYSQIVNDFQKGDIAEGYSVSREKKESFPLTVTSAQKNPTAFYLCASSIKLGLAVQYFGPGTRLTVT.

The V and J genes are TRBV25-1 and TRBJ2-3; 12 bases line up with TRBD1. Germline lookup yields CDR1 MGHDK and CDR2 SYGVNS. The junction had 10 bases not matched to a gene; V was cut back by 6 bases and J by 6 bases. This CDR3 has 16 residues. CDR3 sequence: CASRNTGTGGVDTQYF. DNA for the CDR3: TGTGCCAGCAGGAACACCGGGACAGGGGGCGTTGATACGCAGTATTTT.

CDR3 sequence: CASRKQSTGSYGYTF. The CDR3 DNA reads TGTGCCAGCAGGAAACAGTCGACAGGTTCCTATGGCTACACCTTC. This chain connects TRBV6-4 to TRBJ1-2, with D maybe TRBD1 (6 bases). V lost 6 bases and J 4 bases, leaving 18 bases between the germline ends. Germline CDR1 and CDR2: MRHNA and SNTAGT. The CDR3 sequence is 15 residues long.

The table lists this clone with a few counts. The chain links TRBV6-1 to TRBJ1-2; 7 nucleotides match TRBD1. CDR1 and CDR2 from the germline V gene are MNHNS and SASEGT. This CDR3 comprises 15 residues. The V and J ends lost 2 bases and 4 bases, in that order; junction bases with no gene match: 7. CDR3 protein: CASSERRQGGYGYTF. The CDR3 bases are TGTGCCAGCAGTGAACGGAGACAGGGAGGCTATGGCTACACCTTC.

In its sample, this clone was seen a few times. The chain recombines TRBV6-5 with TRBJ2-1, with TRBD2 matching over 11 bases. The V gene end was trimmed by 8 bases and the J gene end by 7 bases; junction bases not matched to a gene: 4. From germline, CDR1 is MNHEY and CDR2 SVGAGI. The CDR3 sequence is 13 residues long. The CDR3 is CASRLAGNNEQFF. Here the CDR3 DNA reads TGTGCCAGCCGACTAGCGGGAAATAATGAGCAGTTCTTC.

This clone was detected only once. This chain's CDR3 is CASSLRGGSNTGELFF. CDR3 in DNA: TGTGCCAGCAGCTTGAGGGGAGGGTCGAACACCGGGGAGCTGTTTTTT. The chain has TRBV7-6 and TRBJ2-2, with 7 bases that match TRBD2. Trimming at V came to 3 bases and at J to 0 bases, leaving 4 bases not matched to a gene. The germline V gene has CDR1 SGHVS and CDR2 FNYEAQ. CDR3 size: 16 residues. The complete variable domain, with remaining parts taken from reference TRBV7-6 and TRBJ2-2, reads GAGVSQSPRYKVTKRGQDVALRCDPISGHVSLYWYRQALGQGPEFLTYFNYEAQQDKSGLPNDRFSAERPEGSISTLTIQRTEQRDSAMYRCASSLRGGSNTGELFFGEGSRLTVL.